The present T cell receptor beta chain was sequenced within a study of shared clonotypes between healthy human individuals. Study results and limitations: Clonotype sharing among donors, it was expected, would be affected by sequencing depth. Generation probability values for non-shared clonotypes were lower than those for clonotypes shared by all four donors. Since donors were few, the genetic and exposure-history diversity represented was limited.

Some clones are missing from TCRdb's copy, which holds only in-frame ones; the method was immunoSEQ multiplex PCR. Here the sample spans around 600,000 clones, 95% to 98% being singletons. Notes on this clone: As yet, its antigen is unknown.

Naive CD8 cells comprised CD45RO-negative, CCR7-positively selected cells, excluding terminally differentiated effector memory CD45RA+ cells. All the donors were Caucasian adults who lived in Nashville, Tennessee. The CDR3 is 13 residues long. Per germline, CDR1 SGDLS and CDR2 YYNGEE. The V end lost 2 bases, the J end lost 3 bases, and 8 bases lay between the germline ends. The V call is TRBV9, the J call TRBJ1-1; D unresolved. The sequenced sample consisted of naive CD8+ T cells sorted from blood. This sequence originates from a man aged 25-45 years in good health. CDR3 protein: CASSVSWHTEAFF. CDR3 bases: TGTGCCAGCAGCGTTTCCTGGCACACTGAAGCTTTCTTT.